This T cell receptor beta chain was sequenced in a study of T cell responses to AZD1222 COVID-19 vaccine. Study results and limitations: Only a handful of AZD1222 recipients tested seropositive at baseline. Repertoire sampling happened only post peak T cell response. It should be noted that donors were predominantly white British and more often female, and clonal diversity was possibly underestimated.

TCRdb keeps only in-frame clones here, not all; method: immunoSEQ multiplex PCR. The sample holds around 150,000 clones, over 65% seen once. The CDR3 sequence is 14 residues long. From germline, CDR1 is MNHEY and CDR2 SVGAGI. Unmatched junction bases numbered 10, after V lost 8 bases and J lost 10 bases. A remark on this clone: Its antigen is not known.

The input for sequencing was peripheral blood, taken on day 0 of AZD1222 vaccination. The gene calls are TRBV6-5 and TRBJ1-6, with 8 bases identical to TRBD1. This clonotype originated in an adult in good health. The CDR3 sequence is CASLPQGGGSPLHF. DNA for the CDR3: TGTGCCAGCTTACCACAGGGGGGGGGATCACCCCTCCACTTT.